What follows are 18 T cell receptor beta chains derived from one specimen sequenced in a study of regulatory and conventional T cells in RAG deficiency. Libraries were prepared by immunoSEQ multiplex PCR; TCRdb keeps only in-frame clonotypes and omits some of them. This sample has 25,000 to 35,000 clones; about 96% occur once, and the top ten carry around 0.2%. Genomic DNA came from blood conventional CD4+ T cells gated CD25-low CD127-high. The sample was also reused in another study, on regulatory T cells. In that study: The PCR used 52 TRBV and 13 TRBJ primers.

The specimen was CD25- CD4+ T cells sorted from blood. These receptors came from a human donor in good health.

The chain recombines TRBV5-1 with TRBJ1-3, with TRBD1 matching over 8 bases. The CDR3 is made up of 16 amino acids. The junction had 9 bases not matched to a gene; V was cut back by 0 bases and J by 7 bases. Germline V lookup: CDR1 SGHRS, CDR2 YFSETQ. CDR3 amino acids: CASSLGSTGEWNTIYF. As DNA, the CDR3 is TGCGCCAGCAGCTTGGGGTCGACAGGGGAATGGAACACCATATATTTT.

The J gene is TRBJ1-3, the V gene TRBV6-5; D possibly corresponds to TRBD1 (5 bases). Looked up from germline, CDR1 is MNHEY and CDR2 is SVGAGI. The V and J ends lost 2 bases and 0 bases respectively, with 5 bases between them. This CDR3 has 14 residues. CDR3 coding DNA: TGTGCCAGCAGTTACCAGGGCTCTGGAAACACCATATATTTT. Its translation is CASSYQGSGNTIYF.

The chain couples TRBV11-3 to TRBJ2-5, with 11 nucleotides matching TRBD2. The V and J ends lost 2 bases and 4 bases, in that order; junction bases with no gene match: 3. Looked up from germline, CDR1 is SGHNT and CDR2 is YENEEA. This CDR3 has 15 residues. The CDR3 loop is CASSLTSGGPETQYF. In DNA, the CDR3 is TGTGCCAGCAGCTTAACTAGCGGGGGTCCAGAGACCCAGTACTTC.

Worth noting for this clone: Its ends do not fully match the called genes, so a read error is possible. This chain uses TRBV15 with TRBJ1-1, with 8 bases matching TRBD1. The CDR3 contains 14 residues. Germline assignment: CDR1 LNHNV and CDR2 YYDKDF (reference sequence). This CDR3 reads CATSRAPGGQGHLF. The CDR3 DNA follows: TGTGCCACCAGCAGAGCCCCGGGAGGACAGGGCCACCTCTTT.

This clone was recorded only once. This chain uses TRBV10-3 with TRBJ2-7; a weak D match, TRBD1 (6 bases). The germline V gene encodes CDR1 ENHRY and CDR2 SYGVKD. Trimming stripped 5 bases from V and 4 bases from J, with 12 bases between. CDR3 length: 13 residues. The CDR3 region is CAISLHQGYEQYF. CDR3 DNA sequence: TGTGCCATCAGTTTACACCAGGGGTACGAGCAGTACTTC.

This clone has a single count. The chain recombines TRBV12-5 with TRBJ1-5; D not certain. V was clipped by 2 bases and J by 6 bases, with 8 bases between them. The CDR3 totals 13 residues. Germline values: CDR1 LGHNT, CDR2 FRNRAP. In DNA, the CDR3 is TGTGCTAGTGGTTTGCCACCGGTTCAGCCCCAGCATTTT. Its translation is CASGLPPVQPQHF. The complete variable domain, with remaining parts taken from reference TRBV12-5 and TRBJ1-5, reads DARVTQTPRHKVTEMGQEVTMRCQPILGHNTVFWYRQTMMQGLELLAYFRNRAPLDDSGMPKDRFSAEMPDATLATLKIQPSEPRDSAVYFCASGLPPVQPQHFGDGTRLSIL.

The chain carries TRBV28 and TRBJ1-1, with a weak D call TRBD1 (6 bases). The CDR3 totals 14 residues. V dropped 7 bases and J dropped 0 bases, with 12 bases sitting between them. Germline CDR1 is MDHEN and CDR2 is SYDVKM. CDR3 in amino acids: CASTLQGLNTEAFF. In DNA, the CDR3 is TGTGCCAGCACCCTACAGGGTCTGAACACTGAAGCTTTCTTT.

The chain is built from TRBV27 and TRBJ1-3, with D maybe TRBD1 (6 bases). V lost 2 bases to trimming and J lost 2 bases, with 10 bases between them. Germline assignment: CDR1 MNHEY and CDR2 SMNVEV (reference sequence). The CDR3 totals 15 residues. The DNA of the CDR3 is TGTGCCAGCAGTTTACAGGGGATGCCTGGAAACACCATATATTTT. Its protein is CASSLQGMPGNTIYF.

The chain carries TRBV19 and TRBJ2-3, with D maybe TRBD2 (6 bases). CDR3 length: 11 residues. The V end was cut by 8 bases, the J end by 10 bases, with 13 bases between. Germline V gene data show CDR1 as LNHDA and CDR2 as SQIVND (reference sequence). DNA for the CDR3: TGTGCCAGTTCGGGGGATTTGGCGCAGTATTTT. It codes for CASSGDLAQYF.

V is TRBV9 and J is TRBJ1-2, with a tentative D call TRBD1 (6 bases). Trimming left V 1 base short and J 5 bases short, with 12 bases between. The CDR3 runs to 14 residues. Germline CDR1 is SGDLS and CDR2 is YYNGEE. In DNA form, the CDR3 reads TGTGCCAGCAGCGTAACGGGGGGCGGATATGGCTACACCTTC. Protein sequence: CASSVTGGGYGYTF.

This chain links TRBV7-2 with TRBJ1-5; maybe TRBD1 (6 bases). The CDR3 length is 15 residues. Trimming left V 7 bases short and J 9 bases short, with 22 bases between. The germline gives CDR1 SGHTA, CDR2 FQGNSA. CDR3 DNA sequence: TGTGCCAGCACCGAGGAGACAGGCACTTTGGGGCCCCAGCATTTT. This codes for CASTEETGTLGPQHF.

As to this clone: The identical CDR3 is also encoded by other nucleotide sequences in the sample. This chain uses TRBV28 with TRBJ1-6; 7 bases line up with TRBD1. V trimming: 6 bases; J trimming: 0 bases; junction bases outside the gene matches: 11. This CDR3 is 18 amino acids long. Germline CDR1 and CDR2: MDHEN and SYDVKM. This CDR3 is CASRTHRGLSSYNSPLHF. The CDR3 DNA reads TGTGCCAGCAGGACTCACAGGGGACTGAGCTCCTATAATTCACCCCTCCACTTT.

The chain is built from TRBV27 and TRBJ1-4; a weak D match, TRBD1 (5 bases). The CDR3 runs 14 residues. V lost 5 bases and J lost 7, with 14 bases in between. Germline V CDR1 and CDR2: MNHEY, SMNVEV (reference sequence). Written as DNA, the CDR3 is TGTGCCAGCAGTATCGGGGGGTTGGGTGAAAAACTGTTTTTT. It codes for CASSIGGLGEKLFF.

This chain uses TRBV30 with TRBJ1-1, with 7 bases lining up with TRBD1. The germline V gene encodes CDR1 GTSNPN and CDR2 SVGIG (reference sequence). The CDR3 is 14 residues long. Trimming cost V 8 bases and J 3 bases; bases outside gene matches: 12. CDR3 residues: CAGEGGVGHTEAFF. In DNA form, the CDR3 reads TGTGCCGGGGAAGGGGGCGTCGGTCACACTGAAGCTTTCTTT.

The rearrangement links TRBV5-4 to TRBJ2-2, with TRBD1 as a possible D gene (5 bases). Trimming pared 0 bases from V and 7 bases from J, leaving 10 bases between. Germline CDR1 is SGHNT and CDR2 is YYREEE (reference sequence). The CDR3 has 14 residues. The chain's CDR3 is CASSLARAVGELFF. CDR3 nucleotides: TGTGCCAGCAGCTTGGCCAGGGCGGTCGGGGAGCTGTTTTTT.

The V call is TRBV10-3, the J call TRBJ2-3, with 9 bases lining up with TRBD2. Unmatched junction bases numbered 4, after V lost 3 bases and J lost 3 bases. The V gene's germline CDR1 is ENHRY and CDR2 SYGVKD. The CDR3 length is 15 residues. The CDR3 DNA is TGTGCCATCAGTGACGGGCGGGGGGGGACAGATACGCAGTATTTT. This sequence encodes CAISDGRGGTDTQYF.

This clone came up once. A junction boundary mismatches the germline segment, possibly from a read error. This CDR3 is also generated by other DNA sequences in the sample. This chain links TRBV6-5 with TRBJ1-6; no clear D. The CDR3 is made up of 15 amino acids. Germline V gene lookup returns CDR1 MNHEY and CDR2 SVGAGI. The CDR3 protein is CASTQLGSYNSPLHF. CDR3 DNA sequence: TGTGCCAGCACACAGTTGGGTTCCTATAATTCCCCCCTCCACTTT.

This clone was detected only once. The V call is TRBV7-6, the J call TRBJ1-1; D might be TRBD1 (5 bases). Germline V lookup: CDR1 SGHVS, CDR2 FNYEAQ. Trimming left V 5 bases short and J 2 bases short, with 9 bases between. The CDR3 has 13 amino acids. The CDR3 coding sequence is TGTGCCAGCAGCAAGGACACTAACACTGAAGCTTTCTTT. This gives the protein CASSKDTNTEAFF.